The 30 T cell receptor beta chains given below trace back to one sample, sequenced in a study of blood T cell repertoires in COVID-19 (dated by TCRdb to 2020 to 2021). Library preparation was by the immunoSEQ multiplex PCR assay. Entries here come from immuneACCESS through TCRdb and include only in-frame sequences with V and J called. Some clones fail to appear in such tables; in the studies checked, an unresolved V gene covers under half of the shortfall, and the cause of the remainder is unknown. This sample lists 100,000 to 120,000 clones; about four fifths were detected once. Of the sample, around 10% is held by the ten largest clones. The specimen sequenced was peripheral blood. The source of these receptors is a woman in her seventies with acute or convalescent COVID-19.

The V and J genes are TRBV4-2 and TRBJ2-5; TRBD2 aligns across 7 bases. V shed 0 bases, J shed 1 base, and the junction held 5 bases outside the gene matches. CDR3 size: 16 residues. The germline V gene encodes CDR1 LGHNA and CDR2 YNFKEQ. The CDR3 here is CASSQDPRTSQETQYF. The CDR3 nucleotides read TGTGCCAGCAGCCAAGACCCCCGGACTAGCCAAGAGACCCAGTACTTC.

This clone was picked up one time. CDR3 region: CASSREVAGGTGELFF. CDR3 nucleotides: TGCGCCAGCAGCCGGGAGGTAGCGGGGGGCACCGGGGAGCTGTTTTTT. This sequence joins TRBV5-1 and TRBJ2-2, with 10 bases aligning to TRBD2. The CDR3 contains 16 residues. Germline V gene sequence: CDR1 SGHRS, CDR2 YFSETQ. V lost 4 bases to trimming and J lost 4 bases; unmatched junction nucleotides: 7.

CDR3 sequence (DNA): TGTGCCAGCAGCACGCAGGGGGCTGGCGAGCAGTACTTC. Translating gives CASSTQGAGEQYF. The V and J genes are TRBV7-9 and TRBJ2-7, with TRBD1 identical over 8 bases. V trimming: 5 bases; J trimming: 6 bases; junction bases outside the gene matches: 6. The CDR3 loop spans 13 amino acids. The germline gives CDR1 SEHNR, CDR2 FQNEAQ (reference sequence).

The chain employs TRBV5-4 and TRBJ2-1; tentative D call: TRBD2 (6 bases). The V end lost 4 bases, the J end lost 9 bases, and 14 bases lay between the germline ends. CDR1 and CDR2 from the germline V gene are SGHNT and YYREEE (reference sequence). This CDR3 region has 13 residues. DNA of the CDR3: TGTGCCAGCAGCCCATTTCTTAGCGGTGAGCAGTTCTTC. It specifies CASSPFLSGEQFF.

This clone was counted a few times. The chain is built from TRBV27 and TRBJ1-1, with 7 bases that match TRBD1. Per the germline V gene, CDR1 is MNHEY and CDR2 is SMNVEV (reference sequence). Trimming at V came to 7 bases and at J to 8 bases, leaving 16 bases not matched to a gene. This CDR3 contains 15 residues. The CDR3 spells CASNYRGPVVTEAFF. The DNA for the CDR3 is TGTGCCAGCAATTACAGGGGCCCAGTTGTTACCGAAGCTTTCTTT.

The chain has TRBV5-4 and TRBJ1-4; no firm D call. CDR1 and CDR2 (germline): SGHNT, YYREEE (reference sequence). V lost 4 bases to trimming and J lost 0 bases, with 10 bases between them. This CDR3 comprises 15 residues. The CDR3 bases are TGTGCCAGCAGCCCGAACAGTGCAACTAATGAAAAACTGTTTTTT. Encoded protein: CASSPNSATNEKLFF.

The V and J genes are TRBV19 and TRBJ2-2; 8 bases fit TRBD1. This CDR3 comprises 14 residues. Trimming took 7 bases from V and 5 from J; bases not matched to a gene: 6. Germline V gives CDR1 LNHDA, CDR2 SQIVND (reference sequence). Here the CDR3 DNA reads TGTGCCAGTAACCAGGACAGGGTAACCGGGGAGCTGTTTTTT. Protein sequence: CASNQDRVTGELFF.

The chain joins TRBV7-9 to TRBJ1-2, with D perhaps matching TRBD1 (5 bases). V was pared by 1 base and J by 6 bases, with 6 bases between. The CDR3 has 12 residues. CDR1 is SEHNR, CDR2 FQNEAQ, per germline (reference sequence). CDR3 DNA: TGTGCCAGCAGCTTAGTGGGGCATGGCTACACCTTC. Protein sequence: CASSLVGHGYTF. Full variable domain (missing parts from reference TRBV7-9 and TRBJ1-2): DTGVSQNPRHKITKRGQNVTFRCDPISEHNRLYWYRQTLGQGPEFLTYFQNEAQLEKSRLLSDRFSAERPKGSFSTLEIQRTEQGDSAMYLCASSLVGHGYTFGSGTRLTVV.

This chain links TRBV19 with TRBJ2-2; 7 positions match TRBD1. Germline trimming cut 4 bases from V and 6 bases from J; bases unmatched to any gene: 5. Germline CDR1 is LNHDA and CDR2 is SQIVND (reference sequence). The CDR3 length is 14 residues. DNA for the CDR3: TGTGCCAGTAGTACCACAGGGGCGGCCGGGGAGCTGTTTTTT. It is translated as CASSTTGAAGELFF.

The sample holds a few counts of this clone. CDR3 sequence: CASSNRVDYEQYF. The CDR3 bases are TGTGCCAGCAGCAACAGGGTTGACTACGAGCAGTACTTC. V is TRBV27 and J is TRBJ2-7, with a possible D match to TRBD1 (6 bases). In germline, CDR1 is MNHEY, CDR2 SMNVEV (reference sequence). Trimming pared 6 bases from V and 3 bases from J, leaving 12 bases between. The CDR3 totals 13 residues.

The chain combines TRBV18 with TRBJ2-7, with D possibly TRBD1 on 5 matching bases. Looked up from germline, CDR1 is KGHSH and CDR2 is LQKENI. V lost 5 bases and J 0 bases, leaving 14 bases between the germline ends. The CDR3 has 15 residues. The CDR3 region is CASSEGHRSSYEQYF. The CDR3 nucleotides read TGTGCCAGCTCAGAAGGACATCGTAGCTCCTACGAGCAGTACTTC.

The V gene is TRBV11-2, the J gene TRBJ1-5; TRBD1 agrees at 7 bases. The germline gives CDR1 SGHAT, CDR2 FQNNGV. After removal of 4 bases from V and 6 bases from J, the junction contained 12 bases not matched to a gene. The CDR3 has 16 residues. CDR3 protein: CASSSQSDRRGQPQHF. The CDR3 DNA follows: TGTGCCAGCAGCTCCCAATCGGACAGGCGGGGTCAGCCCCAGCATTTT.

The J gene is TRBJ2-7, the V gene TRBV6-2 or TRBV6-3; D may be TRBD2 (5 bases). V lost 0 bases and J lost 1, with 19 bases in between. This CDR3 is 18 amino acids long. Germline V gene data show CDR1 as MNHEY and CDR2 as SVGEGT. CDR3 residues: CASSYSKRWVRGSYEQYF. The CDR3 DNA is TGTGCCAGCAGTTACTCGAAGAGGTGGGTGAGAGGGTCCTACGAGCAGTACTTC.

The rearrangement joins TRBV29-1 to TRBJ2-2; D not resolved. The CDR3 has 13 amino acids. Germline values: CDR1 SQVTM, CDR2 ANQGSEA. V was shortened by 1 base and J by 2 bases, with 5 bases between the two germline ends. As DNA, the CDR3 is TGCAGCGTTGAAGCTGGCAACACCGGGGAGCTGTTTTTT. Amino acids: CSVEAGNTGELFF.

The V gene is TRBV11-3, the J gene TRBJ2-2; 7 bases agree with TRBD1. Germline CDR1 SGHNT, CDR2 YENEEA. The junction had 4 bases not matched to a gene; V was cut back by 5 bases and J by 7 bases. This CDR3 contains 13 residues. The CDR3 loop is CASSNRGDGELFF. In nucleotides, the CDR3 is TGTGCCAGCAGCAACAGGGGAGACGGGGAGCTGTTTTTT.

The V call is TRBV27, the J call TRBJ2-3; 11 nucleotides match TRBD2. The CDR3 totals 16 residues. V lost 3 bases and J lost 6; bases outside the gene matches: 8. Germline values: CDR1 MNHEY, CDR2 SMNVEV (reference sequence). The CDR3 here is CASSFTSGSPSDTQYF. In nucleotides, the CDR3 is TGTGCCAGCAGTTTCACTAGCGGGAGCCCTAGCGATACGCAGTATTTT.

The rearrangement links TRBV7-9 to TRBJ2-1; weak D call: TRBD2 (6 bases). The CDR3 sequence is 12 residues long. Trimming removed 5 bases from V and 8 bases from J, with 10 bases in between. CDR1 is SEHNR, CDR2 FQNEAQ, per germline (reference sequence). The CDR3 bases are TGTGCCAGCAGCCCCCAGCGGGATGAGCAGTTCTTC. Encoded protein: CASSPQRDEQFF.

This clone was recorded only once. This sequence joins TRBV7-9 and TRBJ1-1; D gene unclear. This CDR3 is built from 14 residues. V was shortened by 1 base and J by 5 bases, with 11 bases between the two germline ends. CDR1 and CDR2 (germline): SEHNR, FQNEAQ (reference sequence). The CDR3 spells CASSLVDSGTEAFF. In nucleotides, the CDR3 is TGTGCCAGCAGCTTAGTTGACTCGGGGACTGAAGCTTTCTTT.

V usage is TRBV5-1 and J usage is TRBJ1-1, with D possibly being TRBD1 (5 bases). The length of the CDR3 is 15 residues. Germline loops: CDR1 SGHRS, CDR2 YFSETQ. Trimming cost V 4 bases and J 3 bases, with 16 bases left between them. The CDR3 coding sequence is TGCGCCAGCAGCCCCGGGGGGGATGGGGACACTGAAGCTTTCTTT. Protein product: CASSPGGDGDTEAFF. Full variable domain (missing parts from reference TRBV5-1 and TRBJ1-1): KAGVTQTPRYLIKTRGQQVTLSCSPISGHRSVSWYQQTPGQGLQFLFEYFSETQRNKGNFPGRFSGRQFSNSRSEMNVSTLELGDSALYLCASSPGGDGDTEAFFGQGTRLTVV.

The V gene is TRBV25-1, the J gene TRBJ1-5; D gene unclear. The CDR3 length is 14 residues. Trimming stripped 1 base from V and 3 bases from J, with 7 bases between. Germline V gene data show CDR1 as MGHDK and CDR2 as SYGVNS. The CDR3 protein is CASSEWQNNQPQHF. Here the CDR3 DNA reads TGTGCCAGCAGTGAATGGCAAAACAATCAGCCCCAGCATTTT.

The chain carries TRBV27 and TRBJ1-2; 7 nucleotides match TRBD1. V gave up 0 bases and J gave up 8 bases; unmatched junction bases: 12. CDR1 is MNHEY, CDR2 SMNVEV, per germline (reference sequence). The CDR3 is 16 residues long. The CDR3 region has the DNA TGTGCCAGCAGTTTATCGGTTACAGGGGTGGAAGAAGGCTACACCTTC. Amino acids: CASSLSVTGVEEGYTF.

The rearrangement links TRBV28 to TRBJ2-2; 8 positions agree with TRBD2. After removal of 5 bases from V and 8 bases from J, the junction contained 16 bases not matched to a gene. The germline V gene encodes CDR1 MDHEN and CDR2 SYDVKM. This CDR3 region has 17 residues. The DNA for the CDR3 is TGTGCCAGCAGTGGGGGACGACTAGCGACACAGGGAGGGGAGCTGTTTTTT. Its protein product is CASSGGRLATQGGELFF.

The chain employs TRBV4-3 and TRBJ1-6; 7 bases are shared with TRBD1. CDR1 and CDR2 from the germline V gene are LGHNA and YSLEER. This CDR3 comprises 14 residues. J lost 9 bases, V lost 4 bases, and 6 bases had no gene match. As DNA, the CDR3 is TGCGCCAGCAGCCGCAGGGGGGTTGGTTCACCCCTCCACTTT. It codes for CASSRRGVGSPLHF.

The chain combines TRBV3-1 (or the pseudogene TRBV3-2) with TRBJ2-3; 12 nucleotides align to TRBD2. The CDR3 has 17 amino acids. Germline loops: CDR1 LGHDT, CDR2 YNNKEL (reference sequence). The V and J ends lost 1 base and 3 bases, in that order; junction bases with no gene match: 5. DNA for the CDR3: TGTGCCAGCAGCCAAGGAGTCCTAGCGGGGGGGACAGATACGCAGTATTTT. Translation: CASSQGVLAGGTDTQYF.

The chain joins TRBV25-1 to TRBJ2-7; D is perhaps TRBD2 (6 bases). V was trimmed by 4 bases and J by 0 bases, leaving 13 bases between them. The CDR3 runs 15 residues. Germline-derived CDR1 and CDR2 are MGHDK and SYGVNS. This CDR3 is CASSGVGGSSYEQYF. CDR3 DNA: TGTGCCAGCAGTGGGGTCGGAGGGAGCTCCTACGAGCAGTACTTC.

The chain combines TRBV11-1 with TRBJ1-1; perhaps TRBD1 as D (5 bases). In germline, CDR1 is SGHAT, CDR2 FQDESV (reference sequence). The CDR3 sequence is 13 residues long. The V gene lost 4 bases and the J gene lost 4 bases, with 10 bases spanning the gap. The CDR3 DNA follows: TGTGCCAGCAGCTCAGGGTTGGTCACTGAAGCTTTCTTT. It specifies CASSSGLVTEAFF.

This clone was observed a single time. This chain links TRBV7-2 with TRBJ2-5; no definite D call. V shed 1 base and J shed 5 bases, with 14 bases lying between them. The CDR3 is 15 amino acids. Germline V lookup: CDR1 SGHTA, CDR2 FQGNSA. The CDR3: CASSLDGQERETQYF. The CDR3 DNA is TGTGCCAGCAGCTTAGATGGGCAGGAAAGGGAGACCCAGTACTTC.

The chain recombines TRBV3-1 (or the pseudogene TRBV3-2) with TRBJ1-2; 7 positions agree with TRBD1. The J segment lost 9 bases and the V segment lost 7 bases, leaving 5 bases of the junction unmatched. Germline V lookup: CDR1 LGHDT, CDR2 YNNKEL (reference sequence). The CDR3 extends over 11 amino acids. The CDR3 DNA follows: TGTGCCAGCAACAGGGGTATGAGCTACACCTTC. It codes for CASNRGMSYTF.

The chain is built from TRBV3-1 (or the pseudogene TRBV3-2) and TRBJ1-5; TRBD1 is a possible D gene (5 bases). V lost 0 bases and J 6 bases, leaving 12 bases between the germline ends. This CDR3 is 15 amino acids long. Germline CDR1 reads LGHDT; CDR2 reads YNNKEL (reference sequence). CDR3: CASSQDSGYGQPQHF. DNA for the CDR3: TGTGCCAGCAGCCAAGACTCAGGGTATGGTCAGCCCCAGCATTTT.

The rearrangement uses TRBV6-5 and TRBJ2-6; weak D call: TRBD1 (6 bases). Germline CDR1 is MNHEY and CDR2 is SVGAGI. The germline V and J ends were trimmed by 6 bases and 0 bases, with 9 bases remaining between them. This CDR3 has 15 residues. CDR3 coding DNA: TGTGCCAGCAGCGAGACAGGCTCTGGGGCCAACGTCCTGACTTTC. Protein product: CASSETGSGANVLTF.